This T cell receptor (beta chain) was sequenced for a study of blood T cell repertoires in COVID-19. Germline trimming cut 10 bases from V and 8 bases from J; bases unmatched to any gene: 13. CDR1 is MDHEN and CDR2 is SYDVKM in the germline V gene. The CDR3 spans 13 residues. Authors' data handling: Amplification of reference gene primers provided the estimated nucleated cell counts. Measured with immunoSEQ multiplex PCR; TCRdb has only the in-frame clones, and not every one. V and J calls and clone size are those listed in that table; D and trimming were worked out from the DNA. The sample contains 210,000 or so clones, approximately 84% of which appear only once.

The source is a middle-aged man with acute or convalescent COVID-19. The chain recombines TRBV28 with TRBJ1-2; 7 positions match TRBD1. Sequencing used peripheral blood. The CDR3: CATQVAQGGGYTF. The CDR3 bases are TGTGCCACCCAGGTGGCCCAGGGGGGAGGCTACACCTTC.